This TCR beta chain stems from a study of healthy donors' naive CD4 and CD8 T cells. Broader study findings: Bias from naive T cell homeostatic proliferation was not addressed. Positive CDR3 charge linked to CD4+ cells, negative to CD8+ cells.

Each TCR library used approximately 500 ng of total RNA and a linear amplification protocol. Authors' data handling: 5 healthy donors contributed some 78,000 sequenced TCR alpha transcripts. TCRdb fed the reads into MiXCR, producing one record per CDR3 protein. The V and J calls were not made by the authors but by TCRdb's processing. The repertoire holds 150,000 to 200,000 distinct CDR3 sequences, with under 85% as singletons. Trimming removed 2 bases at V and 0 bases at J, with 7 bases between. Germline CDR1 is MNHEY and CDR2 is SVGAGI. The length of the CDR3 is 14 residues. Points on this clonotype: No antigen is known for it.

The sequencing sample was made of naive CD4+ and CD8+ T cells sorted from blood, pooled from several donors. The chain carries TRBV6-5 and TRBJ1-2; D gene ambiguous. The clonotype comes from a pool of human donors in good health; the sample pools cells from several healthy donors. CDR3: CASSYLDTNYGYTF. Written as DNA, the CDR3 is TGTGCCAGCAGTTACCTTGACACTAACTATGGCTACACCTTC.